The following is a T cell receptor (beta chain) sequence with its context. Its antigen is not identified. The data are from a study of T cells after yellow fever vaccination. Whole-study results and caveats: Most clones from primary vaccination were detected again post-booster (roughly 96% CD4, 88% CD8). The secondary response showed a weaker magnitude and a faster peak, day 5 versus 15. Just a small share of clonotypes turned up in the CD4 compartment as well as the CD8 compartment.

Generation of TCR cDNA used 5'RACE template switching (which added a universal primer site and UMIs). TCRdb recomputed calls from the 5' RACE reads with MiXCR, one row per CDR3 protein. The sample contains hundreds of thousands of distinct CDR3 sequences, 19% of which appear only once. Germline values: CDR1 SGHTA, CDR2 FQGNSA. The CDR3 spans 14 residues. The V gene lost 0 bases and the J gene lost 5 bases, with 8 bases spanning the gap. The source is a man in his thirties or forties who received the YFV17D yellow fever vaccine. Sequenced here: PBMCs, sampled 15 days after the yellow fever booster vaccination. The chain uses TRBV7-2 and TRBJ2-1; no firm D call. The CDR3 DNA sequence: TGTGCCAGCAGCTTAGCGAGCCTAGACAATGAGCAGTTCTTC. It encodes CASSLASLDNEQFF.